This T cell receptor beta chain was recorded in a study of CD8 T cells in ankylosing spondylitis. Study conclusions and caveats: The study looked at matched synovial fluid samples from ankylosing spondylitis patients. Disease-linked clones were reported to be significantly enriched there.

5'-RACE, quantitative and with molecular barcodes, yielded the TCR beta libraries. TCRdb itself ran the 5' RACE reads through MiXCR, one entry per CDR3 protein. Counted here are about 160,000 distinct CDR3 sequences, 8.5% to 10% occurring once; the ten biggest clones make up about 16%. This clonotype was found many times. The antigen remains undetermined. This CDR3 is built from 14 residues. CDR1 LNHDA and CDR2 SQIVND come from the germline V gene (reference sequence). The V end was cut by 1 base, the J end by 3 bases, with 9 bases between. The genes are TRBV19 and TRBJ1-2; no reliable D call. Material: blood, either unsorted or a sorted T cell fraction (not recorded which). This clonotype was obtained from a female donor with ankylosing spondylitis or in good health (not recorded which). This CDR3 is CASSIGSGDYGYTF. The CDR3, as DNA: TGTGCCAGTAGTATAGGATCGGGAGACTATGGCTACACCTTC.